This T cell receptor (beta chain) was found in a study of T cell responses to AZD1222 COVID-19 vaccine. Overall study findings and caveats: The span of vaccine-associated CD4 TCRs extended across spike, with dominance at 160-218 and 743-854. Spike-specific TCR breadth and depth both grew after two AZD1222 doses. It should be noted that donors were predominantly white British and more often female, and clonal diversity was possibly underestimated.

This table comes from immunoSEQ multiplex PCR, and its TCRdb copy is limited to in-frame clones, with some not included. Of 160,000 or so clones in the sample, about 89% were seen once. This clone is large by share. Its antigen is currently unknown. The CDR3 has 14 residues. V dropped 1 base and J dropped 6; count of bases not matched to a gene: 5. CDR1 and CDR2 from the germline V gene are MDHEN and SYDVKM. The gene calls are TRBV28 and TRBJ2-7; 8 bases line up with TRBD2. The receptor was isolated from an adult in good health. Source: peripheral blood, taken on day 0 of AZD1222 vaccination. CDR3 sequence reads: CASSLFHRGGEQYF. CDR3 nucleotide sequence: TGTGCCAGCAGTTTATTTCACCGGGGGGGCGAGCAGTACTTC.